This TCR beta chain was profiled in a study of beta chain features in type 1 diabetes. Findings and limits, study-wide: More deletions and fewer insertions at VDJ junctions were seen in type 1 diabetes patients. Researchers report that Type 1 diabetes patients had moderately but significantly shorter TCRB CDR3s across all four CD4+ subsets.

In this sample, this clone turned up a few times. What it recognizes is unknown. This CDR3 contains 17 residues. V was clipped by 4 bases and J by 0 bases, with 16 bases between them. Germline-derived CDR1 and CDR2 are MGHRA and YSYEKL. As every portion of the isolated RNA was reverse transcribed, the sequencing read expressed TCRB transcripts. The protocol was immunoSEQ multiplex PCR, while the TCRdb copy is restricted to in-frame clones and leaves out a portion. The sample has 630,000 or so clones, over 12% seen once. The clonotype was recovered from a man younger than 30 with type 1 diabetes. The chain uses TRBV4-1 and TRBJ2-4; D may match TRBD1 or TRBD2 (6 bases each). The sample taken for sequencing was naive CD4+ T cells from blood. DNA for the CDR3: TGCGCCAGCAGCCCGGTGGGGGGCCCCAAAGCCAAAAACATTCAGTACTTC. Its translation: CASSPVGGPKAKNIQYF.